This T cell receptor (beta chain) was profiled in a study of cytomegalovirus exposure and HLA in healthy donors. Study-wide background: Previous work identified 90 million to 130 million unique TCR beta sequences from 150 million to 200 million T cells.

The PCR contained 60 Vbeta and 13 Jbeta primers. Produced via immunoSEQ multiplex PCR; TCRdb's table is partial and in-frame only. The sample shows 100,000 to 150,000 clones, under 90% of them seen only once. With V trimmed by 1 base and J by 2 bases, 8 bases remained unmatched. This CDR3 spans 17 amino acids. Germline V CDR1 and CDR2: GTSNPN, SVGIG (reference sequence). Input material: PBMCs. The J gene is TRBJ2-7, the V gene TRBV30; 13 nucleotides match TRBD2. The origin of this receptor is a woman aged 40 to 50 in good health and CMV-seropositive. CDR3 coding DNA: TGTGCCTGGAGTGAACTAGCGGGAGGGCGTAATACCTACGAGCAGTACTTC. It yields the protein CAWSELAGGRNTYEQYF.